A selection of T cell receptor beta chains follows, all from one sample in a study of T cell responses to AZD1222 COVID-19 vaccine. The assay was immunoSEQ multiplex PCR, and TCRdb's table has in-frame clones only and misses some. The profile shows some 110,000 clones, around 91% of them singletons. This specimen consisted of peripheral blood, obtained 28 days after the second AZD1222 dose. Source of these receptors: an adult who received the AZD1222 COVID-19 vaccine. The CDR3 runs from the conserved cysteine through the conserved F or W. A D gene is named only where the DNA matches it firmly. The listing skips clone size in some rows; elsewhere it reads once, few, many or a size class.

d_call: NA; j_call: TRBJ1-2; v_call: TRBV10-3; clone_size: NA; cdr3_aa: CAISTDRLPANYGYTF; cdr3_nt: TGTGCCATCAGTACGGACAGATTACCAGCTAACTATGGCTACACCTTC
d_call: TRBD1; j_call: TRBJ2-7; v_call: TRBV11-2; clone_size: once; cdr3_aa: CASSAGTETPPYEQYF; cdr3_nt: TGTGCCAGCAGCGCCGGGACAGAGACCCCACCCTACGAGCAGTACTTC
d_call: TRBD1; j_call: TRBJ2-2; v_call: TRBV12-5; clone_size: NA; cdr3_aa: CASGLVRDRGYHGELFF; cdr3_nt: TGTGCTAGTGGTTTGGTAAGGGACAGGGGGTACCACGGGGAGCTGTTTTTT
d_call: NA; j_call: TRBJ2-3; v_call: TRBV6-4; clone_size: NA; cdr3_aa: CASSAAAMGGTDTQYF; cdr3_nt: TGTGCCAGCAGTGCAGCGGCGATGGGGGGCACAGATACGCAGTATTTT
d_call: NA; j_call: TRBJ2-3; v_call: TRBV7-9; clone_size: NA; cdr3_aa: CASSPQTEAPLTQYF; cdr3_nt: TGTGCCAGCAGCCCTCAAACAGAGGCCCCTCTTACGCAGTATTTT
d_call: TRBD1; j_call: TRBJ1-4; v_call: TRBV5-1; clone_size: NA; cdr3_aa: CASSPGQAATNEKLFF; cdr3_nt: TGCGCCAGCAGCCCCGGACAGGCTGCAACTAATGAAAAACTGTTTTTT
d_call: TRBD2; j_call: TRBJ2-2; v_call: TRBV4-2; clone_size: NA; cdr3_aa: CASSLGLAKAGELFF; cdr3_nt: TGTGCCAGCAGTCTAGGACTAGCAAAGGCGGGGGAGCTGTTTTTT
d_call: TRBD2; j_call: TRBJ2-1; v_call: TRBV9; clone_size: NA; cdr3_aa: CASSVLAGTYNEQFF; cdr3_nt: TGTGCCAGCAGCGTACTAGCGGGGACGTACAATGAGCAGTTCTTC
d_call: TRBD2; j_call: TRBJ2-1; v_call: TRBV7-3; clone_size: NA; cdr3_aa: CASSFSGRAGYNEQFF; cdr3_nt: TGTGCCAGCAGCTTCAGCGGGAGGGCCGGTTACAATGAGCAGTTCTTC
d_call: NA; j_call: TRBJ2-5; v_call: TRBV5-1; clone_size: NA; cdr3_aa: CASSGTPGETQYF; cdr3_nt: TGCGCCAGCAGCGGGACCCCAGGGGAGACCCAGTACTTC
d_call: TRBD2; j_call: TRBJ2-1; v_call: TRBV27; clone_size: NA; cdr3_aa: CASSLGPAGGRNEQFF; cdr3_nt: TGTGCCAGCAGTTTGGGTCCAGCGGGAGGGCGGAATGAGCAGTTCTTC
d_call: TRBD1; j_call: TRBJ2-2; v_call: TRBV14; clone_size: once; cdr3_aa: CASSRDRGLVGELFF; cdr3_nt: TGTGCCAGCAGCAGGGACAGGGGGCTGGTCGGGGAGCTGTTTTTT
d_call: NA; j_call: TRBJ2-7; v_call: TRBV5-1; clone_size: few; cdr3_aa: CASSQTPEGYEQYF; cdr3_nt: TGCGCCAGCAGCCAGACACCGGAGGGGTACGAGCAGTACTTC
d_call: NA; j_call: TRBJ1-4; v_call: TRBV27; clone_size: NA; cdr3_aa: CASGRPGEKLFF; cdr3_nt: TGTGCCAGTGGGCGGCCGGGTGAAAAACTGTTTTTT
d_call: TRBD1; j_call: TRBJ1-3; v_call: TRBV10-3; clone_size: NA; cdr3_aa: CAISVTGGTSGNTIYF; cdr3_nt: TGTGCCATCAGTGTTACAGGGGGTACTTCTGGAAACACCATATATTTT
d_call: NA; j_call: TRBJ1-6; v_call: TRBV2; clone_size: NA; cdr3_aa: CASSLEELSPLHF; cdr3_nt: TGTGCCAGCAGCCTCGAGGAACTTTCACCCCTCCACTTT
d_call: NA; j_call: TRBJ1-2; v_call: TRBV6-5; clone_size: NA; cdr3_aa: CASSPDVFNYGYTF; cdr3_nt: TGTGCCAGCAGCCCCGATGTTTTCAACTATGGCTACACCTTC
d_call: TRBD2; j_call: TRBJ2-7; v_call: TRBV24-1; clone_size: NA; cdr3_aa: CATSDRGTSGGYEQYF; cdr3_nt: TGTGCCACCAGTGACCGCGGGACTAGCGGAGGCTACGAGCAGTACTTC
d_call: NA; j_call: TRBJ1-1; v_call: TRBV13; clone_size: NA; cdr3_aa: CASSWRGGGPEAFF; cdr3_nt: TGTGCCAGCAGCTGGAGAGGGGGAGGGCCTGAAGCTTTCTTT
d_call: NA; j_call: TRBJ2-6; v_call: TRBV29-1; clone_size: NA; cdr3_aa: CSAGGGSGANVLTF; cdr3_nt: TGCAGCGCTGGTGGGGGTTCTGGGGCCAACGTCCTGACTTTC
d_call: TRBD1; j_call: TRBJ1-5; v_call: TRBV2; clone_size: NA; cdr3_aa: CASSDQGGLVGQPQHF; cdr3_nt: TGTGCCAGCAGTGATCAGGGGGGGCTAGTGGGCCAGCCCCAGCATTTT
d_call: NA; j_call: TRBJ1-1; v_call: TRBV28; clone_size: NA; cdr3_aa: CASSAQTAVNTEAFF; cdr3_nt: TGTGCCAGCAGTGCCCAGACAGCGGTGAACACTGAAGCTTTCTTT
d_call: NA; j_call: TRBJ1-4; v_call: TRBV7-9; clone_size: NA; cdr3_aa: CASKTGSTNEKLFF; cdr3_nt: TGTGCCAGCAAAACCGGGTCAACTAATGAAAAACTGTTTTTT
d_call: TRBD2; j_call: TRBJ2-2; v_call: TRBV19; clone_size: few; cdr3_aa: CASKSGTSDSGELFF; cdr3_nt: TGTGCCAGTAAGTCCGGGACTAGCGATTCCGGGGAGCTGTTTTTT
d_call: TRBD1; j_call: TRBJ1-6; v_call: TRBV7-3; clone_size: NA; cdr3_aa: CASSSTGGRSPLHF; cdr3_nt: TGTGCCAGCAGCTCGACAGGGGGAAGGTCACCCCTCCACTTT
d_call: NA; j_call: TRBJ1-6; v_call: TRBV2; clone_size: NA; cdr3_aa: CASSDGVYSPLHF; cdr3_nt: TGTGCCAGCAGTGATGGGGTTTACTCACCCCTCCACTTT
d_call: NA; j_call: TRBJ1-2; v_call: TRBV3-1/TRBV3-2; clone_size: few; cdr3_aa: CASSPTSGNYGYTF; cdr3_nt: TGTGCCAGCAGCCCCACCTCAGGGAACTATGGCTACACCTTC
d_call: NA; j_call: TRBJ1-2; v_call: TRBV4-1; clone_size: once; cdr3_aa: CASSQEFGRGSGYTF; cdr3_nt: TGCGCCAGCAGCCAAGAATTCGGTAGGGGAAGCGGCTACACCTTC
d_call: NA; j_call: TRBJ2-1; v_call: TRBV5-1; clone_size: NA; cdr3_aa: CASSLQGIQYNEQFF; cdr3_nt: TGCGCCAGCAGCCTACAGGGAATCCAATACAATGAGCAGTTCTTC
d_call: TRBD1; j_call: TRBJ1-3; v_call: TRBV9; clone_size: NA; cdr3_aa: CASSVVDRANTIYF; cdr3_nt: TGTGCCAGCAGCGTAGTAGACAGGGCAAACACCATATATTTT
d_call: NA; j_call: TRBJ2-7; v_call: TRBV10-3; clone_size: NA; cdr3_aa: CAISDLEGYEQYF; cdr3_nt: TGTGCCATCAGTGACCTCGAGGGGTACGAGCAGTACTTC
d_call: TRBD1; j_call: TRBJ1-5; v_call: TRBV29-1; clone_size: NA; cdr3_aa: CSVGQGEDQPQHF; cdr3_nt: TGCAGCGTGGGACAGGGTGAGGATCAGCCCCAGCATTTT
d_call: NA; j_call: TRBJ1-2; v_call: TRBV9; clone_size: NA; cdr3_aa: CASTPGDYGYTF; cdr3_nt: TGTGCCAGCACTCCAGGGGACTATGGCTACACCTTC
d_call: NA; j_call: TRBJ2-5; v_call: TRBV4-2; clone_size: NA; cdr3_aa: CASSPGTGKTQYF; cdr3_nt: TGTGCCAGCAGCCCCGGGACCGGTAAGACCCAGTACTTC
d_call: NA; j_call: TRBJ1-6; v_call: TRBV5-1; clone_size: NA; cdr3_aa: CASSLGRSQGSPLHF; cdr3_nt: TGCGCCAGCAGCTTGGGTCGCAGTCAAGGATCACCCCTCCACTTT
d_call: TRBD2; j_call: TRBJ2-2; v_call: TRBV7-2; clone_size: NA; cdr3_aa: CASSTSTSGYTGELFF; cdr3_nt: TGTGCCAGCAGCACGTCGACTAGCGGGTACACCGGGGAGCTGTTTTTT
d_call: NA; j_call: TRBJ2-3; v_call: TRBV9; clone_size: NA; cdr3_aa: CASSHQSGTDTQYF; cdr3_nt: TGTGCCAGCAGCCATCAGTCAGGCACAGATACGCAGTATTTT
d_call: TRBD1; j_call: TRBJ1-1; v_call: TRBV27; clone_size: NA; cdr3_aa: CASSVNGQGQLLNTEAFF; cdr3_nt: TGTGCCAGCAGTGTAAACGGACAGGGCCAATTATTGAACACTGAAGCTTTCTTT
d_call: NA; j_call: TRBJ2-1; v_call: TRBV11-2; clone_size: once; cdr3_aa: CASRIERAVEFF; cdr3_nt: TGTGCCAGCAGAATCGAACGGGCAGTTGAGTTCTTC
d_call: NA; j_call: TRBJ2-3; v_call: TRBV7-9; clone_size: NA; cdr3_aa: CASSLAAGDTQYF; cdr3_nt: TGTGCCAGCAGCTTAGCGGCGGGGGATACGCAGTATTTT
d_call: NA; j_call: TRBJ2-7; v_call: TRBV9; clone_size: NA; cdr3_aa: CASSPRDSTYEQYF; cdr3_nt: TGTGCCAGCAGCCCTCGAGACAGCACCTACGAGCAGTACTTC
d_call: NA; j_call: TRBJ1-6; v_call: TRBV7-9; clone_size: NA; cdr3_aa: CASSHRVSPLHF; cdr3_nt: TGTGCCAGCAGCCACAGGGTCTCACCCCTCCACTTT